Detailed here is one TCR beta chain. Its antigen is still unknown. Primers for the PCR totalled 60 Vbeta and 13 Jbeta. The assay was immunoSEQ multiplex PCR, and TCRdb's table has in-frame clones only and misses some. This sample has about 130,000 clones, with 73% found just once. With V trimmed by 6 bases and J by 7 bases, 9 bases remained unmatched. Germline V gene sequence: CDR1 LNHDA, CDR2 SQIVND (reference sequence). The CDR3 sequence is 14 residues long. The data were taken from a study of cytomegalovirus exposure and HLA in healthy donors. Study conclusions and caveats: The authors later found HLA-associated TCR beta chains more clonally expanded than equally common others. Being productive about 87% or about 30% of the time was typical of most TCR beta V segments in an earlier analysis. The later analysis indicated that the majority of CMV-associated TCR beta chains appeared HLA-restricted.

Sequencing was performed on PBMCs. The clonotype was recovered from a woman in her forties in good health and CMV-seropositive. The chain couples TRBV19 to TRBJ1-5, with TRBD1 identical over 7 bases. The DNA for the CDR3 is TGTGCCAGTAGCCAGACAGGGACTTCCCAGCCCCAGCATTTT. This gives the protein CASSQTGTSQPQHF.